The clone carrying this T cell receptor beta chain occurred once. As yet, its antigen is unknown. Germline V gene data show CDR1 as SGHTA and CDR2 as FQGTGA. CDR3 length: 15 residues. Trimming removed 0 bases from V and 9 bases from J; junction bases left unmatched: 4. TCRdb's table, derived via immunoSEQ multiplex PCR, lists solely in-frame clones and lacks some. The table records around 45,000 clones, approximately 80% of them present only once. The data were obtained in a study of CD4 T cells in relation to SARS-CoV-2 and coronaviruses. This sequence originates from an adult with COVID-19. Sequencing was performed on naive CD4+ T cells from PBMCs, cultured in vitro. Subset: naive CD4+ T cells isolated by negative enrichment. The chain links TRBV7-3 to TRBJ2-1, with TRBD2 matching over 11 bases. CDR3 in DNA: TGTGCCAGCAGCTTAACTAGCGGGAGGGCCAGTGAGCAGTTCTTC. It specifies CASSLTSGRASEQFF.